This T cell receptor (beta chain) was sequenced in a study of T cells in Graves' hyperthyroidism and ophthalmopathy (dated by TCRdb to between 2018 and 2021). Regarding the complete study: Peripheral blood was sampled at the time of initial diagnosis, prior to any treatment. TCR Vbeta CDR3 sequencing of some 140 peripheral blood samples (roughly 43 ophthalmopathy, around 80 hyperthyroidism and roughly 17 progressor patients) is reported in the paper. The study also compared thyroid tissue and blood T-cell repertoires from several Graves' hyperthyroidism patients. Following sampling, methimazole starting at 30 mg daily was given to hyperthyroidism patients, and high-dose intravenous methylprednisolone was given to ophthalmopathy patients. A discovery cohort of 95 to 100 patients, 43 with Graves' ophthalmopathy and under 60 with stable Graves' hyperthyroidism, was used to find distinguishing TCR V-J signatures. Whether ophthalmopathy could be predicted prospectively was tested in an independent validation cohort made up of roughly 19 hyperthyroidism patients plus 17 patients who later progressed to ophthalmopathy. For training and testing, the 100 or so patients in the discovery cohort were randomly divided in a 7:3 ratio. What the work shows at the level of the full study, not this receptor alone: A 13 V-J signature model separated ophthalmopathy from stable hyperthyroidism, with approximately 87% sensitivity and just under 84% specificity in cross-validation and 80%/75% in testing. During validation, the model predicted progression to ophthalmopathy a median of around six months ahead of onset, with around 70% sensitivity and almost 75% specificity. Sample size was not statistically predetermined, and investigators were not blinded to group allocation. Most expanded thyroid clonotypes (frequency above 0.001) were also found in blood, which suggests that blood repertoires may mirror thyroid immune responses.

As to this clonotype: Its target antigen remains unknown. No much larger clone is present one base from it, and per-base qualities are unavailable.

A patient counted as having stable Graves' hyperthyroidism if no progression to ophthalmopathy occurred over 18 months of follow-up. Hyperthyroidism patients were newly diagnosed, with disease duration under 2 months, and aged 18 to 65 years. The study excluded patients with uncontrolled infections, other autoimmune diseases, pregnancy or lactation. Diagnoses were established on the basis of clinical symptoms, serum thyroxine and TRAb, thyroid ultrasound, and orbital computed tomography. Ficoll-Paque density gradient centrifugation was used to isolate PBMCs from around 9.1 ml of fresh peripheral blood. Trizol reagent was used to extract total RNA, and RNA quality was then checked on an Agilent 2100 Bioanalyzer. Amplification of TCR beta CDR3 regions was carried out from RNA transcripts. The TCR CDR3 was subjected to a first round of RT-PCR using the HTBI primer set and the Qiagen OneStep RT-PCR kit. A second multiplex PCR round built the libraries, followed by size selection and purification. Paired-end sequencing of the libraries was performed with 100 bp reads on an Illumina HiSeq2000. Per the authors' processing: SOAPnuke was used to process the raw data, removing reads that contained adapters or uncalled bases, had a mean Phred below 15, or lacked an exact match to the constant primer or identifier. High-quality paired reads were merged with COPE v1.2.5, and unique nucleotide sequences were defined as clonotypes. MiTCR v1.1 was used to align the clonotypes against IMGT TRBV, TRBD and TRBJ reference segments. The analysis was restricted to V-J combinations with a frequency above 0.0001, which together covered about 99% of the repertoires. A TCS score was defined as the ratio between F50 (clonal expansion) and ExV (chaos), using BLOSUM62-based TCRdist between CDR3 peptides within each V-J. Welch's t-statistics and random forest reduced several hundred V-J features to 10 to 15, which were used in a naive Bayes classifier (R e1071). TCRdb took the public reads, trimmed them with fastp at Q25, ran MiXCR for clone calling and kept in-frame beta chains. Every distinct CDR3 protein forms one entry, paired with its most common genes and DNA. In this record, the V and J calls reflect TCRdb's handling and not the investigators' own analysis. The sample yields about 550,000 distinct CDR3 sequences; less than 25% were counted once. Of the sample, more than 20% falls within the top ten clones.

The CDR3 contains 13 residues, cysteine and phenylalanine counted. Only CDR3 DNA remains: 39 bases, in frame from the first base. CDR1 and CDR2 (PRHDT, FYEKMQ) derive from the germline V gene (reference sequence). Relative to germline, V is missing 5 bases and J is missing 8 bases, with 3 bases of the junction outside any gene match. The sequenced sample was blood. The chain joins TRBV13 to TRBJ2-4; 10 junctional bases match TRBD1. This clonotype was sampled from a man younger than 30 with Graves' hyperthyroidism. The nucleotide sequence reads TGTGCCAGCAGCGACGGGACAGGGGACATTCAGTACTTC. This codes for CASSDGTGDIQYF. Joined to the reference TRBV13 and TRBJ2-4 proteins, this CDR3 gives the full variable domain: AAGVIQSPRHLIKEKRETATLKCYPIPRHDTVYWYQQGPGQDPQFLISFYEKMQSDKGSIPDRFSAQQFSDYHSELNMSSLELGDSALYFCASSDGTGDIQYFGAGTRLSVL.